These T cell receptor beta chains were read from a single sample in a study of shared T cell receptors in the human thymus. This table comes from immunoSEQ multiplex PCR, and its TCRdb copy is limited to in-frame clones, with some not included. The sample includes about 660,000 clones, around nine tenths of them seen just once. These same data were also listed under a study on human thymus T cells.

The sample taken for sequencing was thymocytes. Receptor source: a boy younger than two with a congenital heart defect. Each CDR3 is given without its conserved first and last residue. Some rows have no size entry. The others give once, few or many, or a class for an expanded clone.

V,size,J,CDR3
TRBV11-2,.,TRBJ2-1,ASSSAGGPSYRNEQF
TRBV9,.,TRBJ2-3,ASSPCGVAGGPKPDTQY
TRBV19,.,TRBJ1-1,ASSRGQTEAF
TRBV28,.,TRBJ2-1,ASRRELYNEQF
TRBV18,.,TRBJ2-6,ASSPLAGFSGANVLT
TRBV2,.,TRBJ2-7,ASSEAGLAGAFYEQY
TRBV5-1,.,TRBJ1-3,ASSSQGGGGNTIY
TRBV4-3,.,TRBJ1-2,ASSQEFQGRVFRYT
TRBV5-1,.,TRBJ2-5,ASSLPPGLEY
TRBV19,.,TRBJ1-2,ASSAPGLVRGGYT
TRBV19,.,TRBJ2-7,ASSPGKTYEQY
TRBV4-3,.,TRBJ2-5,ASSQDILAGPGETQY
TRBV15,.,TRBJ2-5,ATSRGGRGQETQY
TRBV6-1,.,TRBJ1-1,AAGENTEAF
TRBV27,.,TRBJ2-3,ASSYRQGAGTDTQY
TRBV6-6,few,TRBJ2-6,ASNDRLHSGANVLT
TRBV28,.,TRBJ1-5,ASSLWAGKNQPQH
TRBV18,few,TRBJ2-7,ASSPGDYLYEQY
TRBV5-6,.,TRBJ2-3,ASSLTVTTQADTQY
TRBV7-3,once,TRBJ1-2,ASTSRRYGDYGYT
TRBV18,.,TRBJ2-7,ASSPHQRDSYEQY
TRBV7-9,once,TRBJ1-5,ASSGSRDRPEDQPQH
TRBV10-2,.,TRBJ2-3,ASSSGRALGTQY
TRBV18,.,TRBJ2-3,ASQGATDLDTQY
TRBV6-1,.,TRBJ1-5,ASTLGLISNQPQH
TRBV15,.,TRBJ1-5,ATSTEGPNQPQH
TRBV27,.,TRBJ2-6,ASSHRGYNSGANVLT
TRBV27,.,TRBJ2-4,ASSSSAKNIQY
TRBV28,.,TRBJ2-3,ASSWTTGSTDTQY
TRBV6-1,.,TRBJ2-5,ASSDGPPRTQY
TRBV7-9,.,TRBJ1-1,ASSPGQADYTEAF
TRBV5-5,.,TRBJ2-1,ASSSRLGNSSNEQF